The entry below gives a single T cell receptor (beta chain) sequence along with its context. Its specificity is not known. The sample originates from a study of shared clonotypes between healthy human individuals. Findings and caveats of the study: Non-shared clonotypes were found to have lower generation probabilities than the clonotypes that were shared by all four of the sorted-subset donors. Among the subsets, naive ones generally showed larger estimated richness than memory ones.

Profiling relied on immunoSEQ multiplex PCR, and the TCRdb table lists in-frame clones only, not all of them. Found here are approximately 1.5 million clones, about 98.5% of them singletons; the top ten hold approximately 0.4%. Source material: naive CD4+ T cells sorted from blood. Subset meaning: CD45RA+ positively selected. This clonotype originated in a man aged 25 to 40 in good health.

This CDR3 is CASSSTGPDTQYF. DNA of the CDR3: TGTGCCAGCAGCTCCACGGGCCCAGATACGCAGTATTTT. The genes are TRBV7-9 and TRBJ2-3; D not resolved. The V gene's germline CDR1 is SEHNR and CDR2 FQNEAQ (reference sequence). The CDR3 covers 13 residues. V was trimmed by 4 bases and J by 4 bases, leaving 9 bases between them.